A selection of T cell receptor beta chains follows, all from one sample in a study of T cells in tumors after PD-1 blockade. Only in-frame clones appear in the TCRdb table, and some are missing; sequencing was by immunoSEQ multiplex PCR. The data contain roughly 47,000 clones, 60% to 80% of them singletons. Material: PBMCs, obtained before anti-PD-1 treatment. Source of these receptors: a human donor with basal cell carcinoma. Each CDR3 is given with its conserved first and last residue. D genes are given only for firm matches. Not every row has a clone size; where given, it reads once, few, many or a size class.

D gene	V gene	clone size	J gene	CDR3 protein	CDR3 DNA
TRBD1	TRBV5-5	NA	TRBJ1-5	CASSLSTGQGNQPQHF	TGTGCCAGCAGCTTGAGTACGGGACAGGGAAATCAGCCCCAGCATTTT
NA	TRBV15	few	TRBJ2-1	CATSREWGGRNEQFF	TGTGCCACCAGCAGAGAGTGGGGGGGCAGGAATGAGCAGTTCTTC
NA	TRBV5-4	NA	TRBJ2-7	CASSLNVNSYEQYF	TGTGCCAGCAGCTTGAACGTCAATTCCTACGAGCAGTACTTC
TRBD1	TRBV19	NA	TRBJ1-1	CATARDRESSEAFF	TGTGCCACCGCCAGGGACAGGGAATCGTCTGAAGCTTTCTTT
TRBD1	TRBV4-1	once	TRBJ2-1	CASSQDQGEATEQFF	TGCGCCAGCAGCCAAGATCAGGGGGAAGCCACTGAGCAGTTCTTC
NA	TRBV24-1	NA	TRBJ2-5	CATSRGLETQYF	TGTGCCACCAGTCGGGGGCTGGAGACCCAGTACTTC
NA	TRBV5-1	NA	TRBJ2-1	CASSLDRALSSYNEQFF	TGCGCCAGCAGCTTGGACCGGGCGCTCAGCTCCTACAATGAGCAGTTCTTC
NA	TRBV6-5	NA	TRBJ2-1	CASSLQTYNEQFF	TGTGCCAGCAGTTTGCAGACTTACAATGAGCAGTTCTTC
NA	TRBV6-5	NA	TRBJ2-3	CASNDRPTDTQYF	TGTGCCAGCAACGACAGGCCCACAGATACGCAGTATTTT
TRBD2	TRBV4-2	NA	TRBJ2-2	CASKGTSGTGELFF	TGTGCCAGCAAAGGGACTAGCGGGACCGGGGAGCTGTTTTTT
TRBD2	TRBV28	NA	TRBJ2-1	CASSLGLAGAEGQFF	TGTGCCAGCAGTTTGGGACTAGCGGGGGCCGAGGGGCAGTTCTTC
TRBD1	TRBV5-6	NA	TRBJ1-1	CASSLGTGGQGEAFF	TGTGCCAGCAGCTTGGGGACAGGGGGCCAAGGGGAAGCTTTCTTT
TRBD2	TRBV28	NA	TRBJ2-1	CASSPPASGRDDEQFF	TGTGCCAGCAGTCCGCCTGCTAGCGGGAGGGACGATGAGCAGTTCTTC
TRBD1	TRBV9	few	TRBJ1-5	CASSEGTEYSNQPQHF	TGTGCCAGCAGCGAGGGGACAGAGTATAGCAATCAGCCCCAGCATTTT
NA	TRBV2	NA	TRBJ1-2	CASPLGQRPMVGGYTF	TGTGCCAGTCCATTGGGCCAGAGACCGATGGTTGGAGGCTACACCTTC
NA	TRBV5-8	NA	TRBJ1-3	CASSFQGSGNTIYF	TGTGCCAGCAGCTTCCAGGGTTCTGGAAACACCATATATTTT
NA	TRBV27	NA	TRBJ2-3	CASSLNRGASTDTQYF	TGTGCCAGCAGTTTAAACCGGGGGGCCAGCACAGATACGCAGTATTTT
NA	TRBV4-2	NA	TRBJ1-6	CASSQEAAAGTHSPLHF	TGTGCCAGCAGCCAAGAAGCTGCGGCAGGAACTCATTCACCCCTCCACTTT
TRBD1	TRBV5-1	NA	TRBJ1-4	CASSLGTGNEKLFF	TGCGCCAGCAGCCTCGGGACAGGGAATGAAAAACTGTTTTTT
NA	TRBV28	NA	TRBJ1-6	CASRSGGNSPLHF	TGTGCCAGCAGGTCCGGGGGAAATTCACCCCTCCACTTT
TRBD2	TRBV20-1	NA	TRBJ2-3	CSASLLAGANTDTQYF	TGCAGTGCTAGTCTCTTAGCGGGGGCCAACACAGATACGCAGTATTTT
TRBD1	TRBV28	once	TRBJ2-7	CASSLPPGQGGEQYF	TGTGCCAGCAGTTTACCTCCGGGACAGGGTGGCGAGCAGTACTTC
NA	TRBV5-6	NA	TRBJ1-1	CASSLAAGRTAFF	TGTGCCAGCAGCTTGGCGGCAGGGAGAACAGCTTTCTTT
NA	TRBV4-1	NA	TRBJ2-5	CASSQGEKETQYF	TGCGCCAGCAGCCAAGGGGAGAAAGAGACCCAGTACTTC
NA	TRBV19	NA	TRBJ2-4	CASSIENIQYF	TGTGCCAGTAGTATAGAGAACATTCAGTACTTC
NA	TRBV18	once	TRBJ1-4	CASSPIRDAGKLFF	TGTGCCAGCTCACCGATCAGGGATGCTGGAAAACTGTTTTTT
TRBD1	TRBV5-5	NA	TRBJ1-6	CASSSRGDPLHF	TGTGCCAGCAGCTCCAGGGGGGACCCCCTCCACTTT
TRBD2	TRBV12-3/TRBV12-4	NA	TRBJ2-7	CASSFSGAKIAF	TGTGCCAGCAGTTTTAGCGGGGCCAAAATCGCCTTC
NA	TRBV4-1	NA	TRBJ2-3	CASSIRDGGTDTQYF	TGCGCCAGCAGTATCCGGGACGGTGGCACAGATACGCAGTATTTT
TRBD2	TRBV19	NA	TRBJ2-3	CASSLSGGTSTDTQYF	TGTGCCAGTAGTTTGTCCGGGGGGACGAGCACAGATACGCAGTATTTT
NA	TRBV12-3/TRBV12-4	few	TRBJ2-5	CASSSGGRETQYF	TGTGCCAGCAGTTCGGGCGGTAGGGAGACCCAGTACTTC
TRBD1	TRBV6-5	NA	TRBJ2-7	CASSSEGQGIYEQYF	TGTGCCAGCAGTTCAGAGGGACAGGGTATCTACGAGCAGTACTTC
NA	TRBV6-5	once	TRBJ2-1	CASGRTAGDEQFF	TGTGCCAGCGGCCGGACTGCCGGTGATGAGCAGTTCTTC
TRBD1	TRBV5-4	once	TRBJ2-5	CASSSGDRGRETQYF	TGTGCCAGCAGCTCCGGGGACAGGGGGAGGGAGACCCAGTACTTC
NA	TRBV16	once	TRBJ2-2	CASSQSVAAGELFF	TGTGCCAGCAGCCAATCCGTAGCCGCCGGGGAGCTGTTTTTT
TRBD2	TRBV5-1	NA	TRBJ2-3	CASSSGLAGLGLTDTQYF	TGCGCCAGCAGCTCGGGACTAGCGGGGCTAGGCCTCACAGATACGCAGTATTTT
NA	TRBV2	NA	TRBJ1-2	CASKFEGNVDGYTF	TGTGCCAGCAAATTTGAGGGAAATGTCGATGGCTACACCTTC
NA	TRBV7-9	few	TRBJ2-4	CASSLDQAKNIQYF	TGTGCCAGCAGCTTAGACCAAGCCAAAAACATTCAGTACTTC
NA	TRBV5-1	NA	TRBJ1-5	CASSLGDLANQPQHF	TGCGCCAGCAGCTTGGGGGATTTGGCTAATCAGCCCCAGCATTTT
NA	TRBV24-1	NA	TRBJ2-1	CATSDRGYEQFF	TGTGCCACCAGTGATCGGGGTTATGAGCAGTTCTTC
NA	TRBV5-1	NA	TRBJ1-3	CASSLGNTAGNTIYF	TGCGCCAGCAGCTTGGGGAACACAGCCGGAAACACCATATATTTT
NA	TRBV3-1/TRBV3-2	NA	TRBJ2-2	CASSQGEVNTGELFF	TGTGCCAGCAGCCAAGGGGAAGTTAACACCGGGGAGCTGTTTTTT
NA	TRBV10-3	NA	TRBJ2-7	CAISVEGIYEQYF	TGTGCCATCAGTGTAGAGGGGATCTACGAGCAGTACTTC
TRBD1	TRBV2	NA	TRBJ1-5	CASRRDRDNQPQHF	TGTGCCAGCAGACGGGACAGGGATAATCAGCCCCAGCATTTT
TRBD2	TRBV5-1	NA	TRBJ2-1	CASSSSGSSYNEQFF	TGCGCCAGCAGCTCTAGCGGGAGCTCCTACAATGAGCAGTTCTTC
NA	TRBV6-1	NA	TRBJ2-5	CASSEIRGDGETQYF	TGTGCCAGCAGTGAAATCCGTGGGGATGGAGAGACCCAGTACTTC
NA	TRBV2	NA	TRBJ2-7	CASSADFKEQYF	TGTGCCAGCAGTGCAGACTTTAAAGAGCAGTACTTC
TRBD1	TRBV6-5	once	TRBJ2-2	CAGGKDRGGAGELFF	TGTGCCGGGGGAAAGGACAGGGGCGGCGCCGGGGAGCTGTTTTTT
NA	TRBV5-4	NA	TRBJ1-1	CASSSGGLTNTEAFF	TGTGCCAGCAGCTCAGGCGGGCTGACGAACACTGAAGCTTTCTTT
TRBD1	TRBV6-5	NA	TRBJ1-5	CASSPGQGAQPQHF	TGTGCCAGCAGCCCGGGACAGGGGGCTCAGCCCCAGCATTTT
NA	TRBV6-5	NA	TRBJ1-2	CASEEIPGYTF	TGTGCCAGCGAAGAAATTCCCGGCTACACCTTC
TRBD1	TRBV3-1/TRBV3-2	NA	TRBJ2-7	CASSPRTGGGYEQYF	TGTGCCAGCAGCCCCCGGACAGGGGGCGGCTACGAGCAGTACTTC
NA	TRBV4-1	NA	TRBJ1-2	CASSQDRRQAF	TGCGCCAGCAGCCAAGATCGACGACAGGCCTTC
TRBD2	TRBV11-2	NA	TRBJ2-2	CASSTGLAGNTGELFF	TGTGCCAGCAGCACGGGACTAGCGGGAAACACCGGGGAGCTGTTTTTT
NA	TRBV15	NA	TRBJ1-3	CATSRAGHHSSGNTIYF	TGTGCCACCAGCAGAGCGGGACACCACAGCTCTGGAAACACCATATATTTT
NA	TRBV30	once	TRBJ1-5	CAWSVPQGNQPQHF	TGTGCCTGGAGTGTACCCCAGGGAAATCAGCCCCAGCATTTT
NA	TRBV7-2	NA	TRBJ2-3	CASSSDLGDTQYF	TGTGCCAGCAGCTCCGACTTAGGGGATACGCAGTATTTT
NA	TRBV6-5	NA	TRBJ2-5	CASSYGGHETQYF	TGTGCCAGCAGTTACGGGGGGCACGAGACCCAGTACTTC
NA	TRBV6-2/TRBV6-3	NA	TRBJ1-2	CASSPRGGTYGYTF	TGTGCCAGCAGTCCCCGGGGCGGCACCTATGGCTACACCTTC
NA	TRBV6-5	NA	TRBJ1-4	CASSYRETARGEKLFF	TGTGCCAGCAGTTACAGGGAGACAGCACGGGGGGAAAAACTGTTTTTT